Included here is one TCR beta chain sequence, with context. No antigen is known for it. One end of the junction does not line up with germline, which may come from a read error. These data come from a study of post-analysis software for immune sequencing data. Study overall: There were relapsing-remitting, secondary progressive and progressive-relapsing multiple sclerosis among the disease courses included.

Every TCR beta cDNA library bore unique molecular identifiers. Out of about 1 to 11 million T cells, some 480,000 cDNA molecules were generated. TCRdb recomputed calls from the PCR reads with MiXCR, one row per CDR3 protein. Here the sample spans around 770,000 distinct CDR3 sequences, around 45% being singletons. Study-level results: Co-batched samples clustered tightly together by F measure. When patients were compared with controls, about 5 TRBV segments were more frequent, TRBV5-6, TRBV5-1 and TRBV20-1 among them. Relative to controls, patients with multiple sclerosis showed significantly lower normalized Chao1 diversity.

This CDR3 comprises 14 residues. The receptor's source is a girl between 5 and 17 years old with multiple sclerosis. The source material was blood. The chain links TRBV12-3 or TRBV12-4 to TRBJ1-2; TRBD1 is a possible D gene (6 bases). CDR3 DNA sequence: TGTGCCAGCAGTTTCGCAGGGGTAGTTGCTGGCCACACCTTC. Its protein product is CASSFAGVVAGHTF.